This T cell receptor (beta chain) was captured in a study of STAT5B mutations in CD4+ large granular lymphocyte leukemia. Of note for this clone: One junction end does not reproduce the germline sequence, and a read error may be involved.

Clones were read by immunoSEQ multiplex PCR, and TCRdb kept only the in-frame ones, dropping some. Among over 25,000 clones, 70% to 85% were seen once, and the ten largest hold approximately 6.2%. The CDR3 has 13 amino acids. CDR1 is SSHAT and CDR2 is FNYEAQ in the germline V gene (reference sequence). This receptor was obtained from a human donor in good health. Sequencing was done on a sample of CD4+ T cells from blood buffy coats. The chain has TRBV7-7 and TRBJ1-1; D is ambiguous. CDR3 residues: CASSPLENTEAFF. CDR3 nucleotide sequence: TGTGCTAGCAGCCCGTTGGAAAACACTGAAGCTTTCTTT.